One and the same sample provided the 6 T cell receptor beta chains below, sequenced in a study of ipilimumab plus nivolumab after autologous stem cell transplantation. Assay used: immunoSEQ multiplex PCR; TCRdb lists only in-frame clones, some missing. Among fewer than 20,000 clones listed, approximately 80% were seen once. The material sequenced was PBMCs, taken in a trial of ipilimumab plus nivolumab as post-transplant consolidation. The receptors come from a male donor with diffuse large B-cell lymphoma.

This chain connects TRBV6-5 to TRBJ2-5; 10 positions match TRBD1. CDR3 length: 15 amino acids. From germline, CDR1 is MNHEY and CDR2 SVGAGI. Trimming took 6 bases from V and 2 from J; bases not matched to a gene: 6. CDR3 region: CASREQDRGQETQYF. In nucleotides, the CDR3 is TGTGCCAGCAGAGAACAGGACAGGGGGCAAGAGACCCAGTACTTC.

The rearrangement links TRBV5-1 to TRBJ1-1; D remains unclear. V was clipped by 0 bases and J by 5 bases, with 5 bases between them. This CDR3 has 12 amino acids. CDR1 is SGHRS and CDR2 is YFSETQ in the germline V gene. CDR3 sequence: CASSLEGTEAFF. CDR3 bases: TGCGCCAGCAGCTTGGAAGGAACTGAAGCTTTCTTT.

The V call is TRBV5-1, the J call TRBJ2-7, with 7 bases that match TRBD1. This CDR3 has 14 amino acids. Germline CDR1 reads SGHRS; CDR2 reads YFSETQ. V lost 0 bases, J lost 6 bases, and 6 bases stayed unmatched. CDR3 nucleotides: TGCGCCAGCAGCTTGGCTCAGGGGGTGGGCGAGCAGTACTTC. Its translation: CASSLAQGVGEQYF.

J is TRBJ2-5 and V is TRBV5-4; possible D gene TRBD1, 5 bases. CDR1 and CDR2 (germline): SGHNT, YYREEE (reference sequence). The CDR3 loop spans 18 amino acids. Trimming stripped 4 bases from V and 3 bases from J, with 25 bases between. The CDR3 region has the DNA TGTGCCAGCAGCCAGAGTCCACCAGGGCGTGGAAGAGAAGAGACCCAGTACTTC. Its translation: CASSQSPPGRGREETQYF.

V usage is TRBV5-1 and J usage is TRBJ1-3; D not certain. There are 15 residues in the CDR3. Germline CDR1 SGHRS, CDR2 YFSETQ. V lost 1 base and J lost 0, with 8 bases in between. The CDR3 region has the DNA TGCGCCAGCAGCTTGCACCTAGGCTCTGGAAACACCATATATTTT. It yields the protein CASSLHLGSGNTIYF.

This clone was seen a handful of times. V usage is TRBV19 and J usage is TRBJ1-4; D uncertain. Per the germline V gene, CDR1 is LNHDA and CDR2 is SQIVND (reference sequence). The CDR3 length is 15 residues. V was trimmed by 7 bases and J by 0 bases, leaving 12 bases between them. The CDR3 sequence is CASTPKITTNEKLFF. CDR3 nucleotides: TGTGCCAGTACCCCTAAGATAACAACTAATGAAAAACTGTTTTTT.